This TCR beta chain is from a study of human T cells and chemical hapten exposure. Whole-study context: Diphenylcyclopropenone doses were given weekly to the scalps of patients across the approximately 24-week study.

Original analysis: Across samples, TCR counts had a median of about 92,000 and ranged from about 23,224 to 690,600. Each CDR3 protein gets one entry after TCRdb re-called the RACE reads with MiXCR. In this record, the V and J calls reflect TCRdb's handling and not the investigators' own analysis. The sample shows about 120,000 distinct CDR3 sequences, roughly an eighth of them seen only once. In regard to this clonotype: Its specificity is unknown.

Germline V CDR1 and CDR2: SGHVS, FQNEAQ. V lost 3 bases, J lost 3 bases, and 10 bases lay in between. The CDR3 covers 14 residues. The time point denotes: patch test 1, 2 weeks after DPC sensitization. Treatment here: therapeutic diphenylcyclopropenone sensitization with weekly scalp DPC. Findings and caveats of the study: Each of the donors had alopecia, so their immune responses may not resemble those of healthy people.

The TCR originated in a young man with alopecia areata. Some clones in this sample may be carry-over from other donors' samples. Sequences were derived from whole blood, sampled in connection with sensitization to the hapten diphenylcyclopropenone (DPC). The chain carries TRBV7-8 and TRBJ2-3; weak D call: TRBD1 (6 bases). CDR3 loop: CASSFTGPTDTQYF. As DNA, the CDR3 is TGTGCCAGCAGCTTTACAGGGCCGACAGATACGCAGTATTTT.